This T cell receptor (beta chain) emerged from a study of control samples from healthy donors and cancer patients. The method was immunoSEQ multiplex PCR; TCRdb's version includes in-frame clones alone and lacks a portion of them. The table includes roughly 140,000 clones, approximately 93% detected once. The TCR was taken from a man in his fifties or sixties in good health. The sample comprised blood.

The DNA for the CDR3 is TGTGCCAGCAGCCAAGCGGGAGTCTACGAGCAGTACTTC. The encoded protein is CASSQAGVYEQYF. This chain joins TRBV14 and TRBJ2-7; tentatively, D is TRBD2 (6 bases). Germline values: CDR1 SGHDN, CDR2 FVKESK. Deletions cut 1 base from V and 3 bases from J, with 7 bases between. CDR3 length: 13 amino acids. Full variable domain (remainder filled in from reference TRBV14 and TRBJ2-7): EAGVTQFPSHSVIEKGQTVTLRCDPISGHDNLYWYRRVMGKEIKFLLHFVKESKQDESGMPNNRFLAERTGGTYSTLKVQPAELEDSGVYFCASSQAGVYEQYFGPGTRLTVT.